The 15 T cell receptor beta chains below all came from one sample that was sequenced in a study of T-cell reconstitution after alpha-beta-depleted transplantation in children. For TCRbeta, the library was prepared with unique molecular identifiers. TCRdb re-analysed the PCR reads in MiXCR, keeping a single row per CDR3 protein. The repertoire holds about 98,000 distinct CDR3 sequences, with more than 20% as singletons. The sequenced sample was PBMCs, obtained before TCRalphabeta/CD19-depleted stem cell transplant. The receptors shown here come from a boy aged 2 to 9 with acute lymphoblastic leukemia, due to receive a stem cell transplant.

The chain combines TRBV12-3 or TRBV12-4 with TRBJ2-1; 11 positions agree with TRBD2. Losses at the gene ends were 4 bases for V and 6 bases for J; bases not matched to a gene: 17. The CDR3 is 19 amino acids. The CDR3 protein is CASSSLPGTSGGASNEQFF. In DNA, the CDR3 is TGTGCCAGCAGTTCACTTCCCGGGACTAGCGGAGGGGCTTCCAATGAGCAGTTCTTC.

This clonotype was found many times. A read error may account for a junction end that differs from germline. The rearrangement joins TRBV5-1 to TRBJ1-1; D is unclear. CDR3 length: 14 residues. The germline gives CDR1 SGHRS, CDR2 YFSETQ. The DNA of the CDR3 is TGCGCCAGCAGCGAGGGAACCCTGAACGCTGAAGCTTTCTTT. This translates into CASSEGTLNAEAFF.

This clonotype came up once. V usage is TRBV11-3 and J usage is TRBJ2-7; TRBD2 matches 8 bases. This CDR3 region has 15 residues. Losses at the gene ends were 1 base for V and 5 bases for J; bases not matched to a gene: 7. In germline, CDR1 is SGHNT, CDR2 YENEEA. The CDR3 DNA follows: TGTGCCAGCAGCTTAGGTGGGACTAGGTCCGACGAGCAGTACTTC. Amino acid sequence: CASSLGGTRSDEQYF.

The CDR3 nucleotides read TGTGCCAGCAGTGCCACGACCAGTGCAACTGAAGCTTTCTTT. As protein: CASSATTSATEAFF. This chain joins TRBV6-1 and TRBJ1-1, with D unresolved. Trimming cost V 4 bases and J 5 bases, with 14 bases left between them. CDR3 length: 14 residues. Germline V CDR1 and CDR2: MNHNS, SASEGT.

Concerning this clonotype: This may come from a read error, since a much larger clone is one base off. V and J are TRBV28 and TRBJ1-2; the D gene is possibly TRBD1 (6 bases). The V end was cut by 2 bases, the J end by 8 bases, with 12 bases between. CDR1 MDHEN and CDR2 SYDVKM come from the germline V gene. The CDR3 totals 13 residues. CDR3 sequence reads: CASSLQGREGYTF. The CDR3 region has the DNA TGTGCCAGCAGTTTACAGGGGAGGGAGGGCTACACCTTC.

The chain couples TRBV19 to TRBJ2-4, with D tentatively TRBD1 (5 bases). The V and J ends lost 8 bases and 10 bases respectively, with 15 bases between them. This CDR3 spans 12 amino acids. Germline V gene lookup returns CDR1 LNHDA and CDR2 SQIVND (reference sequence). CDR3 DNA: TGTGCCAGTGAGACAGTTCCAGGGATTCAGTACTTC. As protein: CASETVPGIQYF.

This clonotype has a count of ten or more. The rearrangement links TRBV9 to TRBJ2-3, with a weak D call TRBD2 (6 bases). The V gene's germline CDR1 is SGDLS and CDR2 YYNGEE. Trimming shortened V by 4 bases and J by 6 bases, and 18 bases separated the two germline ends. The CDR3 is 15 residues long. The CDR3 loop is CASSRSGGARDTQYF. In DNA form, the CDR3 reads TGTGCCAGCAGCCGTAGCGGAGGGGCTCGGGATACGCAGTATTTT.

This chain connects TRBV7-2 to TRBJ2-7; 7 bases align to TRBD2. CDR1 is SGHTA and CDR2 is FQGNSA in the germline V gene. The CDR3 length is 15 residues. The trim removed 5 bases at V and 5 bases at J, leaving 12 bases unmatched. The CDR3 loop is CASSPRTSSKDEQYF. DNA for the CDR3: TGTGCCAGCAGCCCCAGGACTAGTTCCAAAGACGAGCAGTACTTC.

This clonotype was seen only a few times. The chain employs TRBV20-1 and TRBJ2-5; TRBD2 aligns across 10 bases. This CDR3 is 14 amino acids long. The germline V gene has CDR1 DFQATT and CDR2 SNEGSKA (reference sequence). V lost 5 bases and J lost 5; bases outside the gene matches: 8. The CDR3 DNA reads as TGCAGTGCTTGGACTAGCGGAGGGGCGGAGACCCAGTACTTC. It specifies CSAWTSGGAETQYF.

This chain joins TRBV3-1 and TRBJ1-5; D uncertain. The germline V and J ends were trimmed by 3 bases and 2 bases, with 5 bases remaining between them. The CDR3 loop spans 13 amino acids. Germline V gives CDR1 LGHDT, CDR2 YNNKEL (reference sequence). CDR3 nucleotide sequence: TGTGCCAGCAGCCAGTGGGGCAATCAGCCCCAGCATTTT. Protein product: CASSQWGNQPQHF. The entire variable domain, with the rest obtained from reference TRBV3-1 and TRBJ1-5, is as follows: DTAVSQTPKYLVTQMGNDKSIKCEQNLGHDTMYWYKQDSKKFLKIMFSYNNKELIINETVPNRFSPKSPDKAHLNLHINSLELGDSAVYFCASSQWGNQPQHFGDGTRLSIL.

The chain links TRBV29-1 to TRBJ2-7; a weak D match, TRBD2 (6 bases). This CDR3 has 15 residues. V was clipped by 8 bases and J by 2 bases, with 22 bases between them. CDR1 SQVTM and CDR2 ANQGSEA come from the germline V gene. The CDR3 here is CSIRIFSGSAYEQYF. CDR3 bases: TGCAGCATCCGGATTTTTTCCGGGAGTGCCTACGAGCAGTACTTC.

The V call is TRBV7-9, the J call TRBJ2-7, with D perhaps given as TRBD1 or TRBD2 (5 bases each). Germline CDR1 and CDR2: SEHNR and FQNEAQ (reference sequence). The V end lost 2 bases, the J end lost 5 bases, and 10 bases lay between the germline ends. The CDR3 is 13 amino acids. This chain's CDR3 is CASSLLRDDEQYF. CDR3 in DNA: TGTGCCAGCAGCTTACTCAGGGACGACGAGCAGTACTTC.

This clonotype was recorded at least ten times. J is TRBJ2-2 and V is TRBV5-5; D is perhaps TRBD2 (6 bases). The CDR3 consists of 17 residues. V lost 4 bases to trimming and J lost 3 bases, with 19 bases between them. Per germline, CDR1 SGHKS and CDR2 YYEKEE (reference sequence). The CDR3 region has the DNA TGTGCCAGCAGCCTGAACCAGCGGGTGTCGTACACCGGGGAGCTGTTTTTT. Its translation: CASSLNQRVSYTGELFF.

The rearrangement uses TRBV28 and TRBJ1-2; TRBD1 matches 10 bases. Germline CDR1 is MDHEN and CDR2 is SYDVKM. The CDR3 is made up of 16 amino acids. V dropped 6 bases and J dropped 4; count of bases not matched to a gene: 11. The CDR3 is CASSTGQGGPSYGYTF. CDR3 bases: TGTGCCAGCAGCACCGGACAGGGGGGGCCTTCCTATGGCTACACCTTC.

This chain connects TRBV27 to TRBJ2-1; 10 bases are a match to TRBD2. Germline CDR1 reads MNHEY; CDR2 reads SMNVEV (reference sequence). The ends lost 4 bases at V and 6 bases at J; junction bases unmatched: 9. This CDR3 has 16 residues. CDR3 DNA sequence: TGTGCCAGCAGTTCCTACACTAGCGGGATAGGCAATGAGCAGTTCTTC. Translating gives CASSSYTSGIGNEQFF.